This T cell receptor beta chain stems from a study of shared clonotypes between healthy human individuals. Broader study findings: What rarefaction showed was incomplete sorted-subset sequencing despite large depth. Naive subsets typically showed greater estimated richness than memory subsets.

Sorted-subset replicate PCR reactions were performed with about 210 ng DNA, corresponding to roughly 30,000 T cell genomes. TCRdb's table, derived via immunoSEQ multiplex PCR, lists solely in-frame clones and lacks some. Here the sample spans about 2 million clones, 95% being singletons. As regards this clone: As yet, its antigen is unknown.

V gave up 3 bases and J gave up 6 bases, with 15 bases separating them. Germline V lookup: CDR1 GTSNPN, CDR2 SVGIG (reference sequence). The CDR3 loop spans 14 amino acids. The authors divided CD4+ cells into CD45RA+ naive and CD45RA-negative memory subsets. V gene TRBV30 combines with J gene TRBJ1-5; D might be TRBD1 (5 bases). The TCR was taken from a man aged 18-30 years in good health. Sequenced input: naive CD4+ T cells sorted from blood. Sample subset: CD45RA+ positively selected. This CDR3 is CAWRPQGNGQPQHF. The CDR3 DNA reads TGTGCCTGGAGACCCCAGGGTAACGGTCAGCCCCAGCATTTT.